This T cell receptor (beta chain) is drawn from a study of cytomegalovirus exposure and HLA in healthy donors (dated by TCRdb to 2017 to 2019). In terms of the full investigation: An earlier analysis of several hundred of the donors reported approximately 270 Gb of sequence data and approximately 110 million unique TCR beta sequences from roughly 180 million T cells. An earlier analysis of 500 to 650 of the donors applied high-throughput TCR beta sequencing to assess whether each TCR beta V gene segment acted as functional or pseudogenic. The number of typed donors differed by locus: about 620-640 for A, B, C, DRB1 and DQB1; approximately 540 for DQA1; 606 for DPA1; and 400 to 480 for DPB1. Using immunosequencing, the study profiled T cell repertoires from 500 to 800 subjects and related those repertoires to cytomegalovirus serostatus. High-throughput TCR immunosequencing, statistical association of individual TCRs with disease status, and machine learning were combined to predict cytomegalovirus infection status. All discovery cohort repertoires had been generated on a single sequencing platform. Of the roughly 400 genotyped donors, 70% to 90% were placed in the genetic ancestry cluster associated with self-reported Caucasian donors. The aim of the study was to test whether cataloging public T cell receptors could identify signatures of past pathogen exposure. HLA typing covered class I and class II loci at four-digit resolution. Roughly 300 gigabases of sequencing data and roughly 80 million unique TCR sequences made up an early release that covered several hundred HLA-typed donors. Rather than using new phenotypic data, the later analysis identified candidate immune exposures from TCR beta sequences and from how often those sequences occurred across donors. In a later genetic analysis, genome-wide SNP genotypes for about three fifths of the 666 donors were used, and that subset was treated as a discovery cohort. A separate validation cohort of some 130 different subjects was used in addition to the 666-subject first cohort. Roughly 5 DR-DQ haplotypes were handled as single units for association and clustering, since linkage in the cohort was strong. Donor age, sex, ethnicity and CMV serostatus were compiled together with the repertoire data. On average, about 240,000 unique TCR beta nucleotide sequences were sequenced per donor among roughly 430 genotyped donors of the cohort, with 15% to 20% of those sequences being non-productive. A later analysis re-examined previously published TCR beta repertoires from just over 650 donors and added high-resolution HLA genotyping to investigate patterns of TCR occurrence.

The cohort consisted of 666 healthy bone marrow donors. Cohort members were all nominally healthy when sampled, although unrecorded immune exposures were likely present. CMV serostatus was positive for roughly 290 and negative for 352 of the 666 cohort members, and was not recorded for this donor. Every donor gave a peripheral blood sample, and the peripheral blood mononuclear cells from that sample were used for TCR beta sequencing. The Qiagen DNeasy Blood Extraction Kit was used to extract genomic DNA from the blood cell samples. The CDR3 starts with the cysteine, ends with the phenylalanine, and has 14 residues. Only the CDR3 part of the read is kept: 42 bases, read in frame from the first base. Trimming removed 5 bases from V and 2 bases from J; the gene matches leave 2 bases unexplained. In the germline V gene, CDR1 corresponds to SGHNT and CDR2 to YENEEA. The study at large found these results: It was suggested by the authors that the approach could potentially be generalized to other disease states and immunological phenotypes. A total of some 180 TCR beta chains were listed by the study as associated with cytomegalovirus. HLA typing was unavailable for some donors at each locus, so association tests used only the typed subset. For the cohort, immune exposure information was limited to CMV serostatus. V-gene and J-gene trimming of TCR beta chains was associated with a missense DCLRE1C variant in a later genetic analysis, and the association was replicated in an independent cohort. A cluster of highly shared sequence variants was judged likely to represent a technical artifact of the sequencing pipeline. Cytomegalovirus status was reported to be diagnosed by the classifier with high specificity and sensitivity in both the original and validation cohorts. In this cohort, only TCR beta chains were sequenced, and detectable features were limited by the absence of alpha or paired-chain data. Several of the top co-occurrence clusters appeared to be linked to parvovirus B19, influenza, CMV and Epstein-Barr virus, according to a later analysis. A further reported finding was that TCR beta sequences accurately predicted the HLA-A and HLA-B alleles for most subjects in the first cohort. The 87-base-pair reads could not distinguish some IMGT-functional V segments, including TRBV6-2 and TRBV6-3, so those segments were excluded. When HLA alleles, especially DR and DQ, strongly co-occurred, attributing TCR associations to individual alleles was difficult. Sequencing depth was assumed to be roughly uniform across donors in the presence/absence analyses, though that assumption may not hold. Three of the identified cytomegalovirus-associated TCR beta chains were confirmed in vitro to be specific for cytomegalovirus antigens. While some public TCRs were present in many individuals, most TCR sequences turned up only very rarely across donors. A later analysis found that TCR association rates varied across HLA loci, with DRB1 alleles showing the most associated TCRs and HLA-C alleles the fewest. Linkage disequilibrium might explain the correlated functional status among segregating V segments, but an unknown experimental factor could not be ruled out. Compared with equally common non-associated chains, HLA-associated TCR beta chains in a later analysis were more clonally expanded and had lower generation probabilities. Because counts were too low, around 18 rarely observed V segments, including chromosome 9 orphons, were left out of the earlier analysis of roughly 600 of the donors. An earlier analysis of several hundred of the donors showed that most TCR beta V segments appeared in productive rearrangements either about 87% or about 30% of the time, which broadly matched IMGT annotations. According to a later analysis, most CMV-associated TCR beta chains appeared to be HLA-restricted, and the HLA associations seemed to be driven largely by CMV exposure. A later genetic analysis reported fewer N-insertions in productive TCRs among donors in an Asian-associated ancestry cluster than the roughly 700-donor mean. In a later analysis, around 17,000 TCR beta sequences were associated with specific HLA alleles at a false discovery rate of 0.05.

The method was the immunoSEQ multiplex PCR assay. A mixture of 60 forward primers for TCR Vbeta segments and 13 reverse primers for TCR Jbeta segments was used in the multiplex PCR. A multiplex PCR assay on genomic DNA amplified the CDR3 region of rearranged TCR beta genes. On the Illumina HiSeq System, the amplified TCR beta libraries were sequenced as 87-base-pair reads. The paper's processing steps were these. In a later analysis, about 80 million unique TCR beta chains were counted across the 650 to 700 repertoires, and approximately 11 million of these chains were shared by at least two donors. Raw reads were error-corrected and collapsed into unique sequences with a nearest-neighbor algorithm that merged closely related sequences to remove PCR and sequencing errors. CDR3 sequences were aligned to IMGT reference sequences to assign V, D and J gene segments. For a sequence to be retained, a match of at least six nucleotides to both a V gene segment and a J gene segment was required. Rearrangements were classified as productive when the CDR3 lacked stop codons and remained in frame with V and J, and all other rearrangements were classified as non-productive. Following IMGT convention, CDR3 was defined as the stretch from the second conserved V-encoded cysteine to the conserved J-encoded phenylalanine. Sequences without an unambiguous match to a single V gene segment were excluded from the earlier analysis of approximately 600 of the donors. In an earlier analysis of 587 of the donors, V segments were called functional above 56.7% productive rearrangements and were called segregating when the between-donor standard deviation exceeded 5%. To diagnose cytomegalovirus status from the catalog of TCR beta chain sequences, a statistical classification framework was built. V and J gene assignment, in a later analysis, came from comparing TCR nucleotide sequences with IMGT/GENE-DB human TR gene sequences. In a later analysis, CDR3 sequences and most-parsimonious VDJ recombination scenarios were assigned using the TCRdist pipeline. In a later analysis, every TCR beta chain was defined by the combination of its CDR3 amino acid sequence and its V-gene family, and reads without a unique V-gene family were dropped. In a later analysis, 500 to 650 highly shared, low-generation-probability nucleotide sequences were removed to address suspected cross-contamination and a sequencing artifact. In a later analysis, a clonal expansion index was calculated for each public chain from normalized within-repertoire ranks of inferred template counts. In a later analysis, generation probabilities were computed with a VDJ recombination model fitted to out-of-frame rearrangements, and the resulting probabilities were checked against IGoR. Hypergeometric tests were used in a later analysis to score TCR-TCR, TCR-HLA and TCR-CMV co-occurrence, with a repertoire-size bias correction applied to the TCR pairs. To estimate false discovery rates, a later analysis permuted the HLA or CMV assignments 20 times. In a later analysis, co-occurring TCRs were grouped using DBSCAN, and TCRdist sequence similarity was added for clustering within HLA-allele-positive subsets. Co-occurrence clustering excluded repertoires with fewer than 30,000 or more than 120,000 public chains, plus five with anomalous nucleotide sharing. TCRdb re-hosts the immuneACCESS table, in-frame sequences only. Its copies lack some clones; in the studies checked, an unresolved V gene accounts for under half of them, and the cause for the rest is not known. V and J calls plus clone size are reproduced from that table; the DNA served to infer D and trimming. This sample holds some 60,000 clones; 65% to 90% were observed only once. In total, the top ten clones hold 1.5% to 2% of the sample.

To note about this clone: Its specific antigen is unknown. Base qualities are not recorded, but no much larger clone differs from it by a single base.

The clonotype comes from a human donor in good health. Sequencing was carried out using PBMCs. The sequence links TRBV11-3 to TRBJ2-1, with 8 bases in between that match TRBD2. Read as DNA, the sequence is TGTGCCAGCAGCCGGGGGGGCACCTACAATGAGCAGTTCTTC. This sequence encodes CASSRGGTYNEQFF.